This T cell receptor beta chain was captured in a study of cytomegalovirus exposure and HLA in healthy donors. The study, taken as a whole, reports: V- and J-gene trimming in TCR beta was tied to a missense DCLRE1C variant by an analysis performed later.

PCR employed 60 Vbeta and 13 Jbeta primers. Under the authors' procedure: Later, 65 million to 85 million unique TCR beta chains were counted in an analysis, and about 10 million of them were shared. Data came from immunoSEQ multiplex PCR; TCRdb stores just in-frame clones and leaves some out. V and J calls and clone size come straight from that table; D and trimming were deduced from the DNA. The sample holds over 150,000 clones, 80% seen once. With respect to this clone: Antigen specificity is unknown.

The sample comprised PBMCs. The sequence came from a man aged 18 to 30 in good health and CMV-seropositive.

This chain's CDR3 is CASSAWTGVRDGYTF. CDR3 DNA sequence: TGTGCCAGCAGTGCCTGGACCGGGGTTAGGGATGGCTACACCTTC. J is TRBJ1-2 and V is TRBV6-6; D is ambiguous. CDR1 is MNHNY, CDR2 SVGAGI, per germline (reference sequence). This CDR3 comprises 15 residues. Trimming took off 5 bases at V and 6 bases at J, with 19 bases between the two ends.